The 2 T cell receptor beta chains given below trace back to one sample, sequenced in a study of blood T cell repertoires in COVID-19. The repertoire was sequenced with immunoSEQ multiplex PCR; TCRdb's copy has only in-frame clones and lacks some. The sample has about 140,000 clones; 76% are singletons. Material: peripheral blood. These receptors all stem from a woman aged 80 or over with active or convalescent COVID-19.

The chain uses TRBV5-1 and TRBJ2-1; a possible D gene is TRBD2 (6 bases). The CDR3 sequence is 16 residues long. Trimming shortened V by 2 bases and J by 0 bases, and 12 bases separated the two germline ends. Germline lookup yields CDR1 SGHRS and CDR2 YFSETQ. The CDR3: CASSFGLASSYNEQFF. CDR3 coding DNA: TGCGCCAGCAGCTTTGGCCTAGCGAGCTCCTACAATGAGCAGTTCTTC.

The chain couples TRBV7-2 to TRBJ2-1; 7 bases agree with TRBD2. Germline V lookup: CDR1 SGHTA, CDR2 FQGNSA. With V trimmed by 2 bases and J by 7 bases, 5 bases remained unmatched. The CDR3 consists of 14 residues. CDR3 loop: CASSLRIGGNEQFF. CDR3 nucleotide sequence: TGTGCCAGCAGCTTAAGGATCGGGGGGAATGAGCAGTTCTTC.